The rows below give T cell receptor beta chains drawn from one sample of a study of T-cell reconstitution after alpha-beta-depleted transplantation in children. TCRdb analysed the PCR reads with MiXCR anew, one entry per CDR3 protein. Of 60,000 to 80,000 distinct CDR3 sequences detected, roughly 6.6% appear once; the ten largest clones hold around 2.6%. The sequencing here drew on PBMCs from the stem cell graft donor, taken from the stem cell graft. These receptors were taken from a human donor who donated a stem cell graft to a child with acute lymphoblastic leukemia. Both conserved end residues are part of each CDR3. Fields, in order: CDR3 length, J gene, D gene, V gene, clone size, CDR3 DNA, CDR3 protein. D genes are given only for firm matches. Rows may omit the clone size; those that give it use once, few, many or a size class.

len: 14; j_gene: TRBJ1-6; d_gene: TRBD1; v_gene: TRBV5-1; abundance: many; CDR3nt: TGCGCCAGCACCACGGACAGGACTGATTCACCCCTCCACTTT; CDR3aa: CASTTDRTDSPLHF
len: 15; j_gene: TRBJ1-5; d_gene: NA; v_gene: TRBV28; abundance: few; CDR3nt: TGTGCCAGCAGTTTATTACCTTTTAGCAATCAGCCCCAGCATTTT; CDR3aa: CASSLLPFSNQPQHF
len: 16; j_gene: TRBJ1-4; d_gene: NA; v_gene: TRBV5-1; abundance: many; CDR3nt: TGCGCCAGCAGCTTGACACCGGCGGGTTCTAAAGAAAAACTGTTTTTT; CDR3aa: CASSLTPAGSKEKLFF
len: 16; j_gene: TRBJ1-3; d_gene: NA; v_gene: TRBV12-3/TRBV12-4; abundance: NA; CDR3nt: TGTGCCAGCAGTGCTCATCTCGCCACCTCTGGAAACACCATATATTTT; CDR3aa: CASSAHLATSGNTIYF
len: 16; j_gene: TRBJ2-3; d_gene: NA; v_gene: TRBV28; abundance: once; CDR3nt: TGTGCCAGGGGCCCAGCGGGACAGAAGGGAGCAGATACGCAGTATTTT; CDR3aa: CARGPAGQKGADTQYF
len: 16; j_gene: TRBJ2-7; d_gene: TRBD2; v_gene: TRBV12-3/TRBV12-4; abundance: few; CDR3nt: TGTGCCAGCAGTTTAGCTCCTAGCGGGAGGGCCAATGAGCAGTACTTC; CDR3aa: CASSLAPSGRANEQYF
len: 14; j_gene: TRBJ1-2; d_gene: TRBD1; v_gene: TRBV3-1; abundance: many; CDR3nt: TGTGCCAGCAGCCAAGTGGAGGGGGCAAGCGGCTACACCTTC; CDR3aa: CASSQVEGASGYTF
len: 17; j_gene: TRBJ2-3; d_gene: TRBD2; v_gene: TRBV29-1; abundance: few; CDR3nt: TGCAGCGTTGCCGGGGTGGGGACTAGCGGGCGCACAGATACGCAGTATTTT; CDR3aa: CSVAGVGTSGRTDTQYF
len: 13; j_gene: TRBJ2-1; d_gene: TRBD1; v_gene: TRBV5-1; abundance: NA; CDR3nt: TGCGCCAGCAGCTTGGATCAAGGGGGCGAGCAGTTCTTC; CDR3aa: CASSLDQGGEQFF
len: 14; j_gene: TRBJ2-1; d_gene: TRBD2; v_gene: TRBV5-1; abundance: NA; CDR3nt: TGCGCCAGCAGCGGGACTAGCGGGAGTAATGAGCAGTTCTTC; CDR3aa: CASSGTSGSNEQFF
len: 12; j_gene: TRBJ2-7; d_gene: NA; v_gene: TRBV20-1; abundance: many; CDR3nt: TGCAGCGCCATACCGGGGGCCTACGAGCAGTACTTC; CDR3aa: CSAIPGAYEQYF
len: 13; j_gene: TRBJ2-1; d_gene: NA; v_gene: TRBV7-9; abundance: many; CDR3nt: TGTGCCAGCAGTCAAGACAGCCCCAATGAGCAGTTCTTC; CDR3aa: CASSQDSPNEQFF
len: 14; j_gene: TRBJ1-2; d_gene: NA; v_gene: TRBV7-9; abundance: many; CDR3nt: TGTGCCAGCAGCTTTCGGGCTGTTAACTATGGCTACACCTTC; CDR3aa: CASSFRAVNYGYTF
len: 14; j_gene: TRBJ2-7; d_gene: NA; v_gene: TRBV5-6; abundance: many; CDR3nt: TGTGCCAGCAGTAACCCGGGACGGCCTTACGAGCAGTACTTC; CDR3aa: CASSNPGRPYEQYF
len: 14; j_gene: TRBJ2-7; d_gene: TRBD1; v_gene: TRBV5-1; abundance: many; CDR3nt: TGCGCCAGCAGCCCCGGACAGGGGTTGTACGAGCAGTACTTC; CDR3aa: CASSPGQGLYEQYF
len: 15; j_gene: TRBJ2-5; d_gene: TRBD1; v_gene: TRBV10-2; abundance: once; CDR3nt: TGCGCCAGCAGGGCTCCGGACAGGGGCAGGGAGACCCAGTACTTC; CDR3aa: CASRAPDRGRETQYF
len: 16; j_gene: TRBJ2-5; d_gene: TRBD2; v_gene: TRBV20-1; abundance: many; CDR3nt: TGCAGTGCTCTCGGACTAGCGGGGATTTCGCGAGAGACCCAGTACTTC; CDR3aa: CSALGLAGISRETQYF
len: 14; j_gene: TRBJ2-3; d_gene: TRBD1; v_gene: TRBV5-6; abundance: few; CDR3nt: TGTGCCAGCAGTGGAGACAGGGTAGCAGATACGCAGTATTTT; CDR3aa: CASSGDRVADTQYF
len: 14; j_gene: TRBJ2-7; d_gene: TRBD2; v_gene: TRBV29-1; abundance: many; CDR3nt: TGCAGCGTTCACGCGGGAGGGCCAAAGGACGAGCAGTACTTC; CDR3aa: CSVHAGGPKDEQYF
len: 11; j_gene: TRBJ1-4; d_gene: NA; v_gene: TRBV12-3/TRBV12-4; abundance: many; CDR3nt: TGTGCCAGCACCTCGGATGAAAAACTGTTTTTT; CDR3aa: CASTSDEKLFF
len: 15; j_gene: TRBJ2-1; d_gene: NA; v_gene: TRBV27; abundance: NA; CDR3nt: TGTGCCAGCAGTTTGGGGAATGAAGGTTTCAATGAGCAGTTCTTC; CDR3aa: CASSLGNEGFNEQFF
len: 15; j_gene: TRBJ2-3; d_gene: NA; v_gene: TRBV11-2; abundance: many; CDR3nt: TGTGCCAGCAGCTTAGAGGTGGGGGGGCCAGATACGCAGTATTTT; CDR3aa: CASSLEVGGPDTQYF
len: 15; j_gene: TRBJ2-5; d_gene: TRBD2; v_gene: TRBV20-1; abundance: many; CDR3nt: TGCAGTGCTGGACTAATAGCGGGGGCGGGGGAGACCCAGTACTTC; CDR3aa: CSAGLIAGAGETQYF
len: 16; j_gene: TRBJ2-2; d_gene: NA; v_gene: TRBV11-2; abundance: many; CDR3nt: TGTGCCAGCAGCTTAGAGGGGACGGTGAACACCGGGGAGCTGTTTTTT; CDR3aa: CASSLEGTVNTGELFF
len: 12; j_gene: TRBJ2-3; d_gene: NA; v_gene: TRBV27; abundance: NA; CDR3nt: TGTGCCAGCAGTTTAGCGGGGAAGACGCAGTATTTT; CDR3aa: CASSLAGKTQYF
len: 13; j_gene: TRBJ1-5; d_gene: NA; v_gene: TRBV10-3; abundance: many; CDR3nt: TGTGCCATCAGTGGCTCCTCGGGTCAGCCCCAGCATTTT; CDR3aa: CAISGSSGQPQHF
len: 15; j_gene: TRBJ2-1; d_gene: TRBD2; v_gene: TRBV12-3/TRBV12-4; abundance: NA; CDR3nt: TGTGCCAGCAGTTTAGGGGGCGGGAGGGCGAATGAGCAGTTCTTC; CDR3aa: CASSLGGGRANEQFF
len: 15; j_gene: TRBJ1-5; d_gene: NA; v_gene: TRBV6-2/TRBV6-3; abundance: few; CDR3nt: TGTGCCAGCAGTCCAGACAGCGATAGCAATCAGCCCCAGCATTTT; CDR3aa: CASSPDSDSNQPQHF
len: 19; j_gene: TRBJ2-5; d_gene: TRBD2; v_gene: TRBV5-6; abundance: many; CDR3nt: TGTGCCAGCAGCCACGGGGGGGTCCCGCTCGGTGGGGGCCCAGAGACCCAGTACTTC; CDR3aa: CASSHGGVPLGGGPETQYF
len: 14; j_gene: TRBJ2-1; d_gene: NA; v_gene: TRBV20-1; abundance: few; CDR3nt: TGCAGTGCTAGAGATCGGCAGAGTTACAATGAGCAGTTCTTC; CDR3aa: CSARDRQSYNEQFF
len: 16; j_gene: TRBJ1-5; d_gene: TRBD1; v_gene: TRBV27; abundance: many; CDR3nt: TGTGCCAGCAGTTTAGGGACAGGGCCTCCCTATCAGCCCCAGCATTTT; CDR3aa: CASSLGTGPPYQPQHF
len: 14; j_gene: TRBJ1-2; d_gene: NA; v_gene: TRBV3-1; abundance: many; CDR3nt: TGTTCCAGCAGCCAAGTCGTCTCGGGAAATGGCTACACCTTC; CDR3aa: CSSSQVVSGNGYTF
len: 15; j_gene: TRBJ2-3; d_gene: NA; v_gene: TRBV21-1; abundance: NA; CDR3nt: TGTGCCAGCAGCAAAAAGCGGGAGCGTCCAGATACGCAGTATTTT; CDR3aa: CASSKKRERPDTQYF
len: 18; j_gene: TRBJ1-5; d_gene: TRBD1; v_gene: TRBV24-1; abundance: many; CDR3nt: TGTGCCACCAGTGATGGGGGTCTGAACAGGGGCAGGGCTCAGCCCCAGCATTTT; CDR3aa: CATSDGGLNRGRAQPQHF
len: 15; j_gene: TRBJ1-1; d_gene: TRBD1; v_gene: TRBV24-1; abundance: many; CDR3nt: TGTGCCACCAGTGAGACAGGGCGGGGGAACACTGAAGCTTTCTTT; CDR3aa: CATSETGRGNTEAFF
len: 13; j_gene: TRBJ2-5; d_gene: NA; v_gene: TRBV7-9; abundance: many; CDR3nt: TGTGCCAGCAGCTCCGACAGCCAAGAGACCCAGTACTTC; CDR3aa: CASSSDSQETQYF
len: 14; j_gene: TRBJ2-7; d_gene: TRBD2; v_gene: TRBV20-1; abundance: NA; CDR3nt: TGCAGTGCTAGAGTCACGGGAGGACCCGGCGAGCAGTACTTC; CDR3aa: CSARVTGGPGEQYF
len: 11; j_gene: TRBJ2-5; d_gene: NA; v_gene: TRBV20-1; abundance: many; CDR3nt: TGCAGTGCTACGTACCAAGAGACCCAGTACTTC; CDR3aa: CSATYQETQYF
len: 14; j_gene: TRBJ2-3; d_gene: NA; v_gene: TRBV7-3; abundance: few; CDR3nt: TGTGCCAGCAGCTTAGGAGGGGGGATAGATACGCAGTATTTT; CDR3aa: CASSLGGGIDTQYF
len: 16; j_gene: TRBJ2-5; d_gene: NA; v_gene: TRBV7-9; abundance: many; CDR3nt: TGTGCCAGCAGCTCCGGCTGGGAGGGGGGCCAAGAGACCCAGTACTTC; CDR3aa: CASSSGWEGGQETQYF
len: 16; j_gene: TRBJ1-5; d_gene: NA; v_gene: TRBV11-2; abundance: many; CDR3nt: TGTGCCAGCAGCTTAGGAAGCAGGGGCTCCAATCAGCCCCAGCATTTT; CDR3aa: CASSLGSRGSNQPQHF
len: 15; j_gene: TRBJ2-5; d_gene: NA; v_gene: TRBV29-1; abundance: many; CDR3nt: TGCAGCGTTGAGGACCCTCGGACAGAAAGAGAGACCCAGTACTTC; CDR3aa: CSVEDPRTERETQYF
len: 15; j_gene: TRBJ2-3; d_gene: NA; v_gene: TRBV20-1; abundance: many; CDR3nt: TGCAGTGCGCCCGCCTACAGGGCTGGAACAGATACGCAGTATTTT; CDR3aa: CSAPAYRAGTDTQYF
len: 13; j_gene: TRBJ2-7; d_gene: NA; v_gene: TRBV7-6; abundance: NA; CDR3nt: TGTGCCAGCAGCTTGGAGTTTACTTACGAGCAGTACTTC; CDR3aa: CASSLEFTYEQYF
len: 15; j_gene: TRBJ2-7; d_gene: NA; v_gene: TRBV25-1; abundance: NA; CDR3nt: TGTGCCAGCAGTGGCCGGACAGTCCCCTCCTACGAGCAGTACTTC; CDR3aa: CASSGRTVPSYEQYF
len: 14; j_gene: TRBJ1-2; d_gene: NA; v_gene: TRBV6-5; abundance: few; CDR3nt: TGTGCCAGCAGTTACTCGGCCTCGGGCCGTGGCTACACCTTC; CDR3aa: CASSYSASGRGYTF
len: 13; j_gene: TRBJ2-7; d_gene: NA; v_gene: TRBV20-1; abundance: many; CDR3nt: TGCAGTGCTAGAGGTCCAGGCTCCTACGAGCAGTACTTC; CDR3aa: CSARGPGSYEQYF
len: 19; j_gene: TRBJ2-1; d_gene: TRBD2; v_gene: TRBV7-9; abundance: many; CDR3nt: TGTGCCAGCAGCCCAAAGGGTCCTAGCGGGGGGATCCAGACCAATGAGCAGTTCTTC; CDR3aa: CASSPKGPSGGIQTNEQFF
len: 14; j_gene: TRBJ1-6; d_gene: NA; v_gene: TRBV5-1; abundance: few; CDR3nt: TGCGCCAGCAAGAAGGGGGATAGCGGTTCACCCCTCCACTTT; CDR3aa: CASKKGDSGSPLHF
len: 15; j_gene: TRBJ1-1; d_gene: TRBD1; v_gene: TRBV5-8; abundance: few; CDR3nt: TGTGCCAGCAGCTCCTCCGGGACAGGGGGCAGTAGGTCTTTCTTT; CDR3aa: CASSSSGTGGSRSFF
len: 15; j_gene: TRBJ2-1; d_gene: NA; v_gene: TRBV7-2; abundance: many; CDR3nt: TGTGCCAGCAGCTTTAAGCTGGGTCCGGGAAATGAGCAGTTCTTC; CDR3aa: CASSFKLGPGNEQFF
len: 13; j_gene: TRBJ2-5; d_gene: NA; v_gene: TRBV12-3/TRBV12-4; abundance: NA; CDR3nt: TGTGCCAGCAGTTTAAGTGCAATCGAGACCCAGTACTTC; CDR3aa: CASSLSAIETQYF
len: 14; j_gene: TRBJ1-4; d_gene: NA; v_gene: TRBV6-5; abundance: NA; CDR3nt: TGTGCCAGCCGTTTGGAGGTGGGGGATGAAAAACTGTTTTTT; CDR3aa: CASRLEVGDEKLFF
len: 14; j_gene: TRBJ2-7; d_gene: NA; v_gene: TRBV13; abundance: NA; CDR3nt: TGTGCCAGCAGCATCACGGAGGGGGGCTACGAGCAGTACTTC; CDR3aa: CASSITEGGYEQYF
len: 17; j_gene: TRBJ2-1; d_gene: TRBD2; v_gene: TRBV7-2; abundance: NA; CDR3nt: TGTGCCAGCAGCCTTCGACTAGCGGGGGCTTTTTACAATGAGCAGTTCTTC; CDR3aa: CASSLRLAGAFYNEQFF
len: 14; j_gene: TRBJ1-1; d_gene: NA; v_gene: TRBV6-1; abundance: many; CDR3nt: TGTGCCAGCAGTCAAATCACAGGGTACACTGAAGCTTTCTTT; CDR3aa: CASSQITGYTEAFF
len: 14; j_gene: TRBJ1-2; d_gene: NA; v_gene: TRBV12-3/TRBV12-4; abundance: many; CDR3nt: TGTGCCAGCAATAAAGTTAGCTTTTTAGGTTCTCACACCTTC; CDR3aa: CASNKVSFLGSHTF
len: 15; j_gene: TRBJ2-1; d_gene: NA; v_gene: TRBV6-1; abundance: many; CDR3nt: TGTGCCAGCAGTGAAACGGGGGGCTCATACAATGAGCAGTTCTTC; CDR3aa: CASSETGGSYNEQFF